These 28 T cell receptor beta chains originate from one sample sequenced in a study of blood T cell repertoires in COVID-19. Clones were read by immunoSEQ multiplex PCR, and TCRdb kept only the in-frame ones, dropping some. The data show about 300,000 clones, approximately 86% seen once. Input material: peripheral blood. These receptors all come from an older man with acute or convalescent COVID-19.

The chain combines TRBV6-5 with TRBJ1-5, with D possibly TRBD1 on 5 matching bases. V was shortened by 8 bases and J by 0 bases, with 11 bases between the two germline ends. The germline gives CDR1 MNHEY, CDR2 SVGAGI. The CDR3 is 14 amino acids. CDR3 region: CASRWGDSNQPQHF. DNA of the CDR3: TGTGCCAGCCGATGGGGGGATAGCAATCAGCCCCAGCATTTT.

The rearrangement joins TRBV16 to TRBJ2-2; D unresolved. V was pared by 4 bases and J by 1 base, with 7 bases between. Germline V gene sequence: CDR1 KGHSY, CDR2 FQNENV. This CDR3 comprises 14 residues. The CDR3 coding sequence is TGTGCCAGCAGCCCTCGTAAGAACACCGGGGAGCTGTTTTTT. It yields the protein CASSPRKNTGELFF.

The CDR3 DNA is TGTGCCAGCAGTTCTACCCTTCTACAGCCCCAGCATTTT. This sequence encodes CASSSTLLQPQHF. The chain recombines TRBV6-6 with TRBJ1-5, with no clear D. This CDR3 spans 13 amino acids. Germline V gene lookup returns CDR1 MNHNY and CDR2 SVGAGI (reference sequence). V lost 4 bases and J 7 bases, leaving 11 bases between the germline ends.

The rearrangement links TRBV28 to TRBJ2-7; 9 bases agree with TRBD1. The CDR3 contains 15 residues. Germline lookup yields CDR1 MDHEN and CDR2 SYDVKM. V lost 2 bases to trimming and J lost 4 bases; unmatched junction nucleotides: 6. The CDR3 loop reads CASSLPGQGAYEQYF. The CDR3 DNA reads TGTGCCAGCAGTTTACCGGGACAGGGTGCATACGAGCAGTACTTC.

The chain couples TRBV7-6 to TRBJ2-1; TRBD2 matches at 7 bases. With V trimmed by 1 base and J by 6 bases, 6 bases remained unmatched. Germline lookup yields CDR1 SGHVS and CDR2 FNYEAQ. The CDR3 spans 15 residues. The CDR3, as DNA: TGTGCCAGCAGCTTAGGAGGGAGGGAAAGCAATGAGCAGTTCTTC. Its protein product is CASSLGGRESNEQFF.

V usage is TRBV24-1 and J usage is TRBJ2-1; TRBD1 matches 8 bases. This CDR3 comprises 15 residues. Germline assignment: CDR1 KGHDR and CDR2 SFDVKD. Germline trimming cut 4 bases from V and 2 bases from J; bases unmatched to any gene: 3. As DNA, the CDR3 is TGTGCCACCAGTGAGCGGACAGGGACCTACAATGAGCAGTTCTTC. Translated, it gives CATSERTGTYNEQFF.

CDR3 in amino acids: CASSLVGSLVSYEQYF. The CDR3 coding sequence is TGCGCCAGCAGCTTGGTGGGCAGCTTGGTCTCCTACGAGCAGTACTTC. This chain uses TRBV5-1 with TRBJ2-7; D uncertain. The CDR3 is 16 residues long. Trimming left V 0 bases short and J 0 bases short, with 13 bases between. CDR1 and CDR2 from the germline V gene are SGHRS and YFSETQ.

This clone was seen only once. Written as DNA, the CDR3 is TGTGCCAGCAGTTCCGAGCTATTGCGGGGGACCTACGAGCAGTACTTC. Translated: CASSSELLRGTYEQYF. The V call is TRBV6-5, the J call TRBJ2-7; 7 nucleotides align to TRBD2. The CDR3 is 16 amino acids. V trimming: 4 bases; J trimming: 2 bases; junction bases outside the gene matches: 11. Germline assignment: CDR1 MNHEY and CDR2 SVGAGI.

The chain joins TRBV5-4 to TRBJ2-5, with TRBD1 matching 11 bases. Germline V gene lookup returns CDR1 SGHNT and CDR2 YYREEE (reference sequence). Trimming removed 3 bases from V and 5 bases from J; junction bases left unmatched: 3. The CDR3 runs 14 residues. CDR3 in amino acids: CASSWTGGLETQYF. DNA for the CDR3: TGTGCCAGCAGCTGGACAGGGGGCTTGGAGACCCAGTACTTC.

The chain carries TRBV2 and TRBJ1-5, with no clear D. Trimming cost V 4 bases and J 1 base, with 8 bases left between them. This CDR3 comprises 14 residues. Germline values: CDR1 SNHLY, CDR2 FYNNEI. In DNA, the CDR3 is TGTGCCAGCAGTGCATTGGAGAGCAATCAGCCCCAGCATTTT. This codes for CASSALESNQPQHF.

This clone showed up just once. The V gene is TRBV28, the J gene TRBJ2-7; D is perhaps TRBD1 (5 bases). The V end was cut by 6 bases, the J end by 4 bases, with 19 bases between. Germline CDR1 MDHEN, CDR2 SYDVKM. This CDR3 has 15 residues. DNA for the CDR3: TGTGCCAGCAGGACAGCATCCGCTCTGAATTACGAGCAGTACTTC. Its translation is CASRTASALNYEQYF.

The rearrangement uses TRBV19 and TRBJ1-1; TRBD1 might be the D (6 bases). CDR1 LNHDA and CDR2 SQIVND come from the germline V gene (reference sequence). The CDR3 extends over 14 amino acids. The DNA for the CDR3 is TGTATAACGGTAGGGGGGGTAACGAACACTGAAGCTTTCTTT. Protein sequence: CITVGGVTNTEAFF. The variable domain in full, with the rest retrieved from reference TRBV19 and TRBJ1-1, is DGGITQSPKYLFRKEGQNVTLSCEQNLNHDAMYWYRQDPGQGLRLIYYSQIVNDFQKGDIAEGYSVSREKKESFPLTVTSAQKNPTAFYLCITVGGVTNTEAFFGQGTRLTVV.

V and J are TRBV7-8 and TRBJ1-4; D gene ambiguous. The CDR3 spans 14 residues. V was clipped by 2 bases and J by 7 bases, with 11 bases between them. Looked up from germline, CDR1 is SGHVS and CDR2 is FQNEAQ. The CDR3 here is CASSLWRDGEKLFF. The CDR3 region has the DNA TGTGCCAGCAGCTTATGGAGGGATGGTGAAAAACTGTTTTTT.

This chain joins TRBV18 and TRBJ1-2; TRBD1 agrees at 8 bases. The germline gives CDR1 KGHSH, CDR2 LQKENI. Trimming removed 3 bases from V and 5 bases from J; junction bases left unmatched: 5. This CDR3 is built from 14 residues. CDR3 in DNA: TGTGCCAGCTCACCTGGGACAGGCCGGTATGGCTACACCTTC. Translation: CASSPGTGRYGYTF.

This clone was counted a few times. The chain uses TRBV24-1 and TRBJ2-3, with TRBD2 as a possible D gene (5 bases). The CDR3 totals 13 residues. Germline loops: CDR1 KGHDR, CDR2 SFDVKD. The ends were cut back, 4 bases at V and 5 bases at J, with 9 bases in the middle. This CDR3 reads CATSEGRLDTQYF. The CDR3 nucleotides are TGTGCCACCAGTGAGGGGAGATTAGATACGCAGTATTTT.

The rearrangement uses TRBV28 and TRBJ2-1; 7 bases agree with TRBD2. There are 11 residues in the CDR3. Germline CDR1 is MDHEN and CDR2 is SYDVKM. V was pared by 3 bases and J by 15 bases, with 5 bases of the junction left unmatched. CDR3 bases: TGTGCCAGCAGTTTCCGGGACTACCGGTTCTTC. Translation gives CASSFRDYRFF.

The chain is built from TRBV28 and TRBJ2-5; the D gene is possibly TRBD1 (5 bases). CDR1 MDHEN and CDR2 SYDVKM come from the germline V gene. The CDR3 extends over 13 amino acids. Trimming removed 5 bases at V and 3 bases at J, with 10 bases between. Here the CDR3 reads CASSQGIEETQYF. Here the CDR3 DNA reads TGTGCCAGCAGTCAGGGAATCGAAGAGACCCAGTACTTC.

The gene calls are TRBV28 and TRBJ2-7; 7 bases fit TRBD1. The ends lost 6 bases at V and 4 bases at J; junction bases unmatched: 0. The V gene's germline CDR1 is MDHEN and CDR2 SYDVKM. This CDR3 region has 11 residues. The CDR3 sequence: CASRTGYEQYF. The CDR3 bases are TGTGCCAGCAGGACAGGGTACGAGCAGTACTTC.

Only one count was recorded for this clone. J is TRBJ2-1 and V is TRBV19; TRBD2 matches at 7 bases. V lost 1 base, J lost 0 bases, and 9 bases stayed unmatched. CDR3 length: 18 residues. Looked up from germline, CDR1 is LNHDA and CDR2 is SQIVND (reference sequence). CDR3 sequence (DNA): TGTGCCAGTAGTATAGTTCGCGGGAGCGGGGCCTCCTACAATGAGCAGTTCTTC. Translation gives CASSIVRGSGASYNEQFF.

This chain uses TRBV7-2 with TRBJ2-3; 7 nucleotides agree with TRBD2. This CDR3 comprises 14 residues. V gave up 5 bases and J gave up 2 bases; unmatched junction bases: 4. The germline V gene has CDR1 SGHTA and CDR2 FQGNSA. CDR3 residues: CASSRLAVTDTQYF. CDR3 nucleotide sequence: TGTGCCAGCAGCCGCCTAGCGGTCACAGATACGCAGTATTTT.

A few counts support this clone. This chain connects TRBV30 to TRBJ2-7; 8 positions match TRBD2. Losses at the gene ends were 4 bases for V and 5 bases for J; bases not matched to a gene: 7. Looked up from germline, CDR1 is GTSNPN and CDR2 is SVGIG (reference sequence). This CDR3 has 13 residues. CDR3 bases: TGTGCCTGGAAAAACGCGGGAGGCGACGAGCAGTACTTC. This gives the protein CAWKNAGGDEQYF.

The rearrangement joins TRBV11-2 to TRBJ1-3; weak D call: TRBD1 (5 bases). V was pared by 10 bases and J by 1 base, with 20 bases between. The CDR3 totals 16 residues. Per germline, CDR1 SGHAT and CDR2 FQNNGV. The CDR3 loop reads CATEEGLRPSGNTIYF. As DNA, the CDR3 is TGTGCCACGGAAGAGGGACTTAGACCATCTGGAAACACCATATATTTT.

The V and J genes are TRBV2 and TRBJ1-2, with D maybe TRBD1 (5 bases). From germline, CDR1 is SNHLY and CDR2 FYNNEI. V was trimmed by 3 bases and J by 4 bases, leaving 9 bases between them. The CDR3 has 13 amino acids. In DNA form, the CDR3 reads TGTGCCAGCAGTGAGGGGCCGAGCTATGGCTACACCTTC. Translating gives CASSEGPSYGYTF. Filled out from reference TRBV2 and TRBJ1-2, the complete variable domain reads EPEVTQTPSHQVTQMGQEVILRCVPISNHLYFYWYRQILGQKVEFLVSFYNNEISEKSEIFDDQFSVERPDGSNFTLKIRSTKLEDSAMYFCASSEGPSYGYTFGSGTRLTVV.

This rearrangement joins TRBV19 to TRBJ1-5; D ambiguous. V lost 3 bases to trimming and J lost 4 bases, with 7 bases between them. The CDR3 runs to 13 residues. Germline V gene data show CDR1 as LNHDA and CDR2 as SQIVND (reference sequence). In nucleotides, the CDR3 is TGTGCCAGTAGTATGGCGGTTAATCAGCCCCAGCATTTT. Amino acid sequence: CASSMAVNQPQHF.

The chain recombines TRBV18 with TRBJ1-1; D might be TRBD1 (5 bases). V lost 5 bases to trimming and J lost 1 base, with 8 bases between them. Germline-derived CDR1 and CDR2 are KGHSH and LQKENI. The CDR3 contains 13 residues. This CDR3 reads CASSWGGNTEAFF. In nucleotides, the CDR3 is TGTGCCAGCTCATGGGGCGGGAACACTGAAGCTTTCTTT.

The gene calls are TRBV14 and TRBJ2-3; 9 bases fit TRBD1. This CDR3 has 16 amino acids. CDR1 is SGHDN, CDR2 FVKESK, per germline. The V and J ends lost 2 bases and 7 bases, in that order; junction bases with no gene match: 10. CDR3 in amino acids: CASSQYTGGAANTQYF. CDR3 coding DNA: TGTGCCAGCAGCCAATACACAGGGGGCGCCGCAAATACGCAGTATTTT.

The J gene is TRBJ2-7, the V gene TRBV7-2, with D tentatively TRBD1 (5 bases). CDR1 and CDR2 (germline): SGHTA, FQGNSA. This CDR3 comprises 13 residues. V was pared by 4 bases and J by 1 base, with 8 bases between. CDR3: CASSSGHSYEQYF. In DNA, the CDR3 is TGTGCCAGCAGCTCCGGACATTCCTACGAGCAGTACTTC.

This clone was seen only a few times. The gene calls are TRBV7-3 and TRBJ2-2; possible D gene TRBD1, 6 bases. The CDR3 sequence is 14 residues long. The V gene lost 5 bases and the J gene lost 1 base, with 8 bases spanning the gap. Per the germline V gene, CDR1 is SGHTA and CDR2 is FQGTGA. Here the CDR3 DNA reads TGTGCCAGCAGCCCGGACAGGAACACCGGGGAGCTGTTTTTT. Its translation: CASSPDRNTGELFF. Full variable domain (rest looked up from reference TRBV7-3 and TRBJ2-2): GAGVSQTPSNKVTEKGKYVELRCDPISGHTALYWYRQSLGQGPEFLIYFQGTGAADDSGLPNDRFFAVRPEGSVSTLKIQRTERGDSAVYLCASSPDRNTGELFFGEGSRLTVL.